These 17 T cell receptor beta chains were all obtained from the same sample, sequenced in a study of persistence of HIV-infected CD4 T cells. The libraries were made with immunoSEQ version 4 in survey mode. TCRdb keeps only in-frame clones here, not all; method: immunoSEQ multiplex PCR. Of 50,000 or so clones listed, around 72% are singletons. Their antigens are not known. Cells were stimulated with CMV-infected fibroblast lysates at 8.5 to 10 ug/mL. CD40L/CD69 double-negative CD45RO-high memory CD4+ T cells were collected. The source material was CD4+ T cells sorted from PBMCs after roughly 18-hour stimulation, sampled from a patient who received antiretroviral therapy. Receptor source: an adult man with HIV who was CMV-seropositive.

The chain joins TRBV24-1 to TRBJ2-7, with D tentatively TRBD1 or TRBD2 (6 bases each). With 2 bases removed from V and 6 bases from J, the gap between germline ends came to 25 bases. Germline V lookup: CDR1 KGHDR, CDR2 SFDVKD. This CDR3 has 18 residues. CDR3 sequence: CATSDYLRKTGGLGEQYF. In DNA, the CDR3 is TGTGCCACCAGTGATTACCTCAGGAAGACAGGAGGGTTAGGCGAGCAGTACTTC.

The chain links TRBV25-1 to TRBJ2-6, with D unresolved. The CDR3 contains 13 residues. V gave up 5 bases and J gave up 6 bases, with 8 bases separating them. The germline V gene has CDR1 MGHDK and CDR2 SYGVNS. The CDR3 sequence: CASSIWEANVLTF. The CDR3 DNA follows: TGTGCCAGCAGTATCTGGGAGGCCAACGTCCTGACTTTC.

The chain has TRBV29-1 and TRBJ2-6; D is perhaps TRBD1 or TRBD2 (5 bases each). Trimming cost V 5 bases and J 4 bases, with 15 bases left between them. The CDR3 has 15 residues. The germline V gene encodes CDR1 SQVTM and CDR2 ANQGSEA. CDR3 in DNA: TGCAGCGTTTCGGGACCTCTGACGGGGGCCAACGTCCTGACTTTC. Translating gives CSVSGPLTGANVLTF.

J is TRBJ2-3 and V is TRBV19; 9 positions agree with TRBD2. Germline trimming cut 5 bases from V and 2 bases from J; bases unmatched to any gene: 5. CDR1 and CDR2 (germline): LNHDA, SQIVND (reference sequence). The CDR3 is 15 residues long. The CDR3 spells CASSPREGPTDTQYF. As DNA, the CDR3 is TGTGCCAGTAGTCCGCGGGAGGGGCCCACAGATACGCAGTATTTT.

This clone was observed a single time. The V call is TRBV19, the J call TRBJ2-1; 7 bases are a match to TRBD2. The germline CDR1 and CDR2 sequences are LNHDA and SQIVND (reference sequence). The CDR3 contains 14 residues. Trimming took 7 bases from V and 0 from J; bases not matched to a gene: 3. Here the CDR3 reads CASKGGSSYNEQFF. Here the CDR3 DNA reads TGTGCCAGTAAGGGCGGGAGCTCCTACAATGAGCAGTTCTTC.

This clone was observed a few times. The rearrangement joins TRBV16 to TRBJ1-5, with 7 bases identical to TRBD1. The CDR3 sequence is 14 residues long. The V gene's germline CDR1 is KGHSY and CDR2 FQNENV. The ends lost 5 bases at V and 1 base at J; junction bases unmatched: 2. CDR3: CASSTGQSNQPQHF. CDR3 in DNA: TGTGCCAGCAGCACGGGACAGAGCAATCAGCCCCAGCATTTT.

The chain employs TRBV3-1 (or the pseudogene TRBV3-2) and TRBJ1-1; 7 nucleotides agree with TRBD1. Germline V gene sequence: CDR1 LGHDT, CDR2 YNNKEL (reference sequence). V trimming: 3 bases; J trimming: 10 bases; junction bases outside the gene matches: 5. The CDR3 covers 12 residues. The CDR3 is CASSHIQGGAFF. Written as DNA, the CDR3 is TGTGCCAGCAGCCATATTCAGGGGGGAGCTTTCTTT.

The rearrangement links TRBV7-3 to TRBJ1-1, with 7 bases that match TRBD1. The germline V gene has CDR1 SGHTA and CDR2 FQGTGA. This CDR3 contains 14 residues. V lost 3 bases and J lost 2; bases outside the gene matches: 3. This chain's CDR3 is CASSLTGSNTEAFF. The CDR3 DNA is TGTGCCAGCAGCTTGACAGGGTCTAACACTGAAGCTTTCTTT.

V gene TRBV2 combines with J gene TRBJ1-5, with D possibly TRBD1 on 5 matching bases. Trimming took off 8 bases at V and 2 bases at J, with 10 bases between the two ends. CDR1 is SNHLY and CDR2 is FYNNEI in the germline V gene. The length of the CDR3 is 13 residues. This CDR3 is CASCRDRNQPQHF. The CDR3 DNA sequence: TGTGCCAGCTGCAGGGATCGCAATCAGCCCCAGCATTTT.

This clone was detected only a few times. V usage is TRBV9 and J usage is TRBJ1-2; the D gene is possibly TRBD1 (6 bases). V shed 0 bases and J shed 5 bases, with 14 bases lying between them. Germline V gene data show CDR1 as SGDLS and CDR2 as YYNGEE. The CDR3 contains 15 residues. CDR3 nucleotide sequence: TGTGCCAGCAGCGTAGGAACAGGGACGGATTATGGCTACACCTTC. It specifies CASSVGTGTDYGYTF.

In this sample, this clone turned up a few times. J is TRBJ1-4 and V is TRBV4-1; 7 bases align to TRBD1. In germline, CDR1 is MGHRA, CDR2 YSYEKL. The CDR3 spans 16 residues. The ends lost 4 bases at V and 0 bases at J; junction bases unmatched: 5. CDR3 bases: TGCGCCAGCAGCCGAGGGGACAGTACAACTAATGAAAAACTGTTTTTT. Translating gives CASSRGDSTTNEKLFF.

The rearrangement links TRBV2 to TRBJ1-6; 9 bases fit TRBD1. Germline lookup yields CDR1 SNHLY and CDR2 FYNNEI. The length of the CDR3 is 14 residues. The junction had 7 bases not matched to a gene; V was cut back by 6 bases and J by 10 bases. In nucleotides, the CDR3 is TGTGCCAGCAGGGGACAGGGAAGAGGATCACCCCTCCACTTT. Translation: CASRGQGRGSPLHF.

In its sample, this clone was seen once. The CDR3 region is CASRYDSTANYGYTF. For the CDR3, the DNA is TGCGCCAGCAGGTACGACAGCACAGCTAACTATGGCTACACCTTC. The chain has TRBV5-1 and TRBJ1-2; tentatively, D is TRBD1 (5 bases). The CDR3 covers 15 residues. Germline V gene data show CDR1 as SGHRS and CDR2 as YFSETQ. The V and J ends lost 5 bases and 0 bases respectively, with 14 bases between them.

This clone was seen a handful of times. V and J are TRBV24-1 and TRBJ2-1; TRBD2 matches 12 bases. The ends lost 3 bases at V and 7 bases at J; junction bases unmatched: 6. The CDR3 loop spans 16 amino acids. From germline, CDR1 is KGHDR and CDR2 SFDVKD. The CDR3 DNA sequence: TGTGCCACCAGTGATCCAACTAGCGGGAGGTTAAATGAGCAGTTCTTC. As protein: CATSDPTSGRLNEQFF.

V is TRBV28 and J is TRBJ1-3, with D unclear. With 4 bases removed from V and 2 bases from J, the gap between germline ends came to 12 bases. CDR1 and CDR2 from the germline V gene are MDHEN and SYDVKM. The CDR3 covers 15 residues. The CDR3 spells CASSSPAYTGNTIYF. The CDR3 nucleotides read TGTGCCAGCAGTTCCCCCGCGTATACTGGAAACACCATATATTTT.

The table lists this clone with a count of one. J is TRBJ2-1 and V is TRBV3-1 (or the pseudogene TRBV3-2); 9 bases are a match to TRBD2. This CDR3 comprises 16 residues. With 1 base clipped from V and 7 bases from J, the junction kept 8 bases outside the gene matches. The germline gives CDR1 LGHDT, CDR2 YNNKEL (reference sequence). CDR3 protein: CASSQGYSGGKNEQFF. The CDR3 DNA sequence: TGTGCCAGCAGCCAAGGGTACAGCGGGGGGAAGAATGAGCAGTTCTTC.

The chain employs TRBV5-5 and TRBJ2-1, with D tentatively TRBD1 (6 bases). The CDR3 has 15 amino acids. Germline CDR1 reads SGHKS; CDR2 reads YYEKEE (reference sequence). The V end was cut by 4 bases, the J end by 4 bases, with 15 bases between. The CDR3 region is CASSTSGVEYNEQFF. The CDR3 DNA is TGTGCCAGCAGCACCTCAGGGGTAGAATACAATGAGCAGTTCTTC.